Each of the 26 T cell receptor beta chains below was sequenced from the same sample in a study of cytomegalovirus exposure and HLA in healthy donors. With 60 Vbeta and 13 Jbeta primers, the PCR was carried out. Data came from immunoSEQ multiplex PCR; TCRdb stores just in-frame clones and leaves some out. The sample gives more than 85,000 clones, 81% of which show up once; roughly 2% is in the top ten. Sequencing input: PBMCs. All receptors derive from a woman aged 25 to 39 in good health and CMV-seronegative.

This clone occurred a few times. The chain joins TRBV28 to TRBJ1-5; D is ambiguous. Germline-derived CDR1 and CDR2 are MDHEN and SYDVKM. The V gene lost 3 bases and the J gene lost 0 bases, with 12 bases spanning the gap. The CDR3 loop spans 16 amino acids. The CDR3 coding sequence is TGTGCCAGCAGTTTTTCGGGGTTGGATAGCAATCAGCCCCAGCATTTT. Encoded protein: CASSFSGLDSNQPQHF. Filled out from reference TRBV28 and TRBJ1-5, the complete variable domain reads DVKVTQSSRYLVKRTGEKVFLECVQDMDHENMFWYRQDPGLGLRLIYFSYDVKMKEKGDIPEGYSVSREKKERFSLILESASTNQTSMYLCASSFSGLDSNQPQHFGDGTRLSIL.

The chain carries TRBV7-9 and TRBJ2-6; D might be TRBD2 (6 bases). This CDR3 has 16 amino acids. From germline, CDR1 is SEHNR and CDR2 FQNEAQ (reference sequence). V shed 3 bases and J shed 2 bases, with 11 bases lying between them. CDR3 protein: CASSLMGGAGANVLTF. The CDR3 region has the DNA TGTGCCAGCAGCTTGATGGGGGGAGCTGGGGCCAACGTCCTGACTTTC.

The sample holds a few counts of this clone. V and J are TRBV19 and TRBJ2-3; 11 bases are a match to TRBD2. CDR3 length: 17 residues. V lost 5 bases, J lost 1 base, and 8 bases stayed unmatched. CDR1 is LNHDA and CDR2 is SQIVND in the germline V gene (reference sequence). CDR3 residues: CASSSPGGLAGTDTQYF. CDR3 nucleotide sequence: TGTGCCAGTAGTTCCCCGGGGGGACTAGCGGGCACAGATACGCAGTATTTT.

This clone was detected only a few times. The V gene is TRBV7-2, the J gene TRBJ2-7, with D unclear. V was cut by 1 base and J by 4 bases, with 8 bases left in between. Germline loops: CDR1 SGHTA, CDR2 FQGNSA. This CDR3 contains 13 residues. The CDR3 bases are TGTGCCAGCAGCTTAGATCGTCGTTACGAGCAGTACTTC. This codes for CASSLDRRYEQYF.

V is TRBV14 and J is TRBJ2-1, with a possible D match to TRBD2 (6 bases). From germline, CDR1 is SGHDN and CDR2 FVKESK. CDR3 length: 15 residues. Trimming stripped 0 bases from V and 15 bases from J, with 21 bases between. Here the CDR3 DNA reads TGTGCCAGCAGCCAAGAATGGGGGGAACTGAATCGCCCGTTCTTC. Translating it yields CASSQEWGELNRPFF.

The genes are TRBV5-1 and TRBJ2-5; 12 bases are a match to TRBD2. The CDR3 spans 15 residues. V trimming: 0 bases; J trimming: 4 bases; junction bases outside the gene matches: 1. Germline V gene data show CDR1 as SGHRS and CDR2 as YFSETQ. For the CDR3, the DNA is TGCGCCAGCAGCTTGGGACTAGCGGGAGCAGAGACCCAGTACTTC. Its protein is CASSLGLAGAETQYF.

This rearrangement joins TRBV11-3 to TRBJ2-1; 13 bases are shared with TRBD2. V shed 1 base and J 8 bases; nucleotides not matched to a gene: 5. The CDR3 has 16 amino acids. CDR1 SGHNT and CDR2 YENEEA come from the germline V gene. The CDR3 sequence is CASSLAGTSGIHEQFF. In DNA, the CDR3 is TGTGCCAGCAGCTTAGCCGGGACTAGCGGGATCCATGAGCAGTTCTTC.

The sample holds a few counts of this clone. The J gene is TRBJ2-2, the V gene TRBV7-9; D unresolved. Trimming stripped 5 bases from V and 2 bases from J, with 12 bases between. Germline V CDR1 and CDR2: SEHNR, FQNEAQ (reference sequence). The CDR3 has 15 residues. The CDR3 sequence is CASSPPWANTGELFF. CDR3 DNA: TGTGCCAGCAGCCCACCATGGGCCAACACCGGGGAGCTGTTTTTT.

The chain carries TRBV19 and TRBJ1-1, with TRBD1 as a possible D gene (5 bases). V was clipped by 5 bases and J by 6 bases, with 19 bases between them. CDR1 and CDR2 (germline): LNHDA, SQIVND (reference sequence). This CDR3 has 15 residues. The CDR3 loop reads CASSAHGGVRAEAFF. DNA for the CDR3: TGTGCCAGTAGTGCGCACGGAGGGGTCAGGGCTGAAGCTTTCTTT.

The chain is built from TRBV7-9 and TRBJ2-7; D not resolved. The CDR3 is 15 amino acids. V was trimmed by 4 bases and J by 2 bases, leaving 15 bases between them. Germline V gene sequence: CDR1 SEHNR, CDR2 FQNEAQ (reference sequence). CDR3 sequence: CASSSPTIAAYEQYF. The CDR3 nucleotides read TGTGCCAGCAGCTCCCCCACGATAGCCGCCTACGAGCAGTACTTC.

This chain joins TRBV28 and TRBJ1-2, with D uncertain. Germline V gives CDR1 MDHEN, CDR2 SYDVKM. The CDR3 contains 14 residues. The V and J ends lost 1 base and 7 bases respectively, with 13 bases between them. CDR3 sequence reads: CASSLLADLGGYTF. For the CDR3, the DNA is TGTGCCAGCAGTTTATTGGCAGATCTTGGTGGCTACACCTTC.

The rearrangement uses TRBV15 and TRBJ2-1, with 7 nucleotides matching TRBD1. CDR1 is LNHNV, CDR2 YYDKDF, per germline (reference sequence). The CDR3 consists of 18 residues. Trimming took 0 bases from V and 2 from J; bases not matched to a gene: 10. CDR3 protein: CATSRDPLLGQTYNEQFF. Written as DNA, the CDR3 is TGTGCCACCAGCAGAGATCCCCTTTTGGGACAGACCTACAATGAGCAGTTCTTC.

The V call is TRBV28, the J call TRBJ2-1; 9 bases map to TRBD2. The ends lost 10 bases at V and 7 bases at J; junction bases unmatched: 11. The CDR3 consists of 14 residues. The V gene's germline CDR1 is MDHEN and CDR2 SYDVKM. The CDR3, as DNA: TGTGCCACCCGCACGGCGGGAGGGCGGAATGAGCAGTTCTTC. Translation gives CATRTAGGRNEQFF. Based on the CDR3 plus reference TRBV28 and TRBJ2-1, the full variable domain is DVKVTQSSRYLVKRTGEKVFLECVQDMDHENMFWYRQDPGLGLRLIYFSYDVKMKEKGDIPEGYSVSREKKERFSLILESASTNQTSMYLCATRTAGGRNEQFFGPGTRLTVL.

CDR3 loop: CASVTGGPYNEQFF. The CDR3 DNA is TGTGCCAGCGTAACAGGGGGTCCTTACAATGAGCAGTTCTTC. V and J are TRBV27 and TRBJ2-1; 8 nucleotides line up with TRBD1. This CDR3 is built from 14 residues. Germline values: CDR1 MNHEY, CDR2 SMNVEV (reference sequence). V lost 8 bases and J lost 4; bases outside the gene matches: 7.

The V call is TRBV4-2, the J call TRBJ2-3; TRBD1 aligns across 9 bases. The V gene end was trimmed by 3 bases and the J gene end by 8 bases; junction bases not matched to a gene: 6. The germline V gene has CDR1 LGHNA and CDR2 YNFKEQ. The CDR3 contains 14 residues. The CDR3 is CASSHLADRGTQYF. The CDR3 DNA is TGTGCCAGCAGCCATCTAGCGGACAGGGGTACGCAGTATTTT.

The chain carries TRBV7-4 and TRBJ2-1, with no clear D. CDR1 is SGHVT, CDR2 SQSDAQ, per germline. V dropped 4 bases and J dropped 3 bases, with 13 bases sitting between them. The CDR3 is 15 residues long. DNA of the CDR3: TGTGCCAGCAGCTCTAGGAAAGTCGGCTACAATGAGCAGTTCTTC. It yields the protein CASSSRKVGYNEQFF.

The chain carries TRBV9 and TRBJ2-3; TRBD1 agrees at 7 bases. The junction had 5 bases not matched to a gene; V was cut back by 2 bases and J by 2 bases. Germline assignment: CDR1 SGDLS and CDR2 YYNGEE. The length of the CDR3 is 15 residues. The CDR3 DNA reads TGTGCCAGCAGCGTCCGACAGGGAAACACAGATACGCAGTATTTT. Amino acids: CASSVRQGNTDTQYF.

The chain combines TRBV28 with TRBJ2-5, with D unresolved. The V end lost 7 bases, the J end lost 1 base, and 10 bases lay between the germline ends. Germline CDR1 and CDR2: MDHEN and SYDVKM. There are 13 residues in the CDR3. The CDR3, as DNA: TGTGCCAGCATGGGTACAGTCCAAGAGACCCAGTACTTC. Amino acids: CASMGTVQETQYF.

This chain connects TRBV29-1 to TRBJ2-3; the match to TRBD2 covers 11 bases. The CDR3 is 13 amino acids. Germline V CDR1 and CDR2: SQVTM, ANQGSEA. Germline trimming cut 3 bases from V and 5 bases from J; bases unmatched to any gene: 1. The DNA for the CDR3 is TGCAGCGTTGAGCTAGCGGGAGGAGATACGCAGTATTTT. Protein product: CSVELAGGDTQYF.

The CDR3 region is CASSLHTARGAEAFF. The CDR3 nucleotides read TGTGCCAGCAGCTTGCATACCGCGCGAGGTGCTGAAGCTTTCTTT. The chain employs TRBV11-2 and TRBJ1-1; no reliable D call. There are 15 residues in the CDR3. Germline assignment: CDR1 SGHAT and CDR2 FQNNGV. The ends were cut back, 3 bases at V and 6 bases at J, with 17 bases in the middle.

This clone was detected a few times. The chain combines TRBV28 with TRBJ2-1, with D unresolved. This CDR3 is built from 13 residues. Germline CDR1 reads MDHEN; CDR2 reads SYDVKM. Between the trimmed V and J ends, which lost 1 base and 9 bases, there was a span of 10 bases. The CDR3 reads CASSLSRFTEQFF. In nucleotides, the CDR3 is TGTGCCAGCAGTTTATCCAGGTTCACTGAGCAGTTCTTC.

The V call is TRBV5-1, the J call TRBJ2-1; 9 bases align to TRBD2. This CDR3 is 15 amino acids long. In germline, CDR1 is SGHRS, CDR2 YFSETQ. V was pared by 5 bases and J by 2 bases, with 5 bases of the junction left unmatched. CDR3 coding DNA: TGCGCCAGCAGTCCTAGCGGGATAACCTACAATGAGCAGTTCTTC. Translated: CASSPSGITYNEQFF.

The chain employs TRBV6-5 and TRBJ2-5, with unresolved D. V lost 7 bases to trimming and J lost 5 bases, with 20 bases between them. Germline V lookup: CDR1 MNHEY, CDR2 SVGAGI. The CDR3 has 15 amino acids. The CDR3 nucleotides read TGTGCCAGCACTCCATGGGCAGGCTCGGTCGAGACCCAGTACTTC. Translating gives CASTPWAGSVETQYF.

The V gene is TRBV7-2, the J gene TRBJ2-5; TRBD1 matches at 7 bases. V was clipped by 3 bases and J by 5 bases; unmatched bases: 6. The V gene's germline CDR1 is SGHTA and CDR2 FQGNSA. The CDR3 has 14 amino acids. The DNA for the CDR3 is TGTGCCAGCAGCTTCCGACAGGGCGGGGAGACCCAGTACTTC. This gives the protein CASSFRQGGETQYF.

V is TRBV2 and J is TRBJ2-2; no reliable D call. V gave up 8 bases and J gave up 7 bases, with 11 bases separating them. Germline lookup yields CDR1 SNHLY and CDR2 FYNNEI. This CDR3 has 12 amino acids. The CDR3 region has the DNA TGTGCCAGCTATGCGTATGTCGGGGAGCTGTTTTTT. Protein: CASYAYVGELFF.

V usage is TRBV11-2 and J usage is TRBJ1-6, with D possibly matching TRBD1 (6 bases). The germline V gene has CDR1 SGHAT and CDR2 FQNNGV. The V end was cut by 4 bases, the J end by 9 bases, with 10 bases between. The CDR3 has 13 residues. The CDR3 loop reads CASSSYRASPLHF. The CDR3 DNA reads TGTGCCAGCAGCTCTTACAGGGCTTCACCCCTCCACTTT.